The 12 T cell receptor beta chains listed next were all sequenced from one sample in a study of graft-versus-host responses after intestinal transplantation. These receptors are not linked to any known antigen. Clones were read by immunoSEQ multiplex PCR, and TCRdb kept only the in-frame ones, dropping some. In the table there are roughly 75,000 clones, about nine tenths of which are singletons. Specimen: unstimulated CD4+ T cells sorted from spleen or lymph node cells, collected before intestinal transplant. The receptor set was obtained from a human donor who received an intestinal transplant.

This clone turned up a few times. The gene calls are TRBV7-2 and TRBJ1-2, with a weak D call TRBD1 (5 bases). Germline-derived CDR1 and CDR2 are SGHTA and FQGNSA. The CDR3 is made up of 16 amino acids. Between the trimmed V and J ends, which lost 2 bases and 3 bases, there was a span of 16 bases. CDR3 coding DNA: TGTGCCAGCAGCTTAACTGCAGGGCGGGAATACTATGGCTACACCTTC. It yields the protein CASSLTAGREYYGYTF.

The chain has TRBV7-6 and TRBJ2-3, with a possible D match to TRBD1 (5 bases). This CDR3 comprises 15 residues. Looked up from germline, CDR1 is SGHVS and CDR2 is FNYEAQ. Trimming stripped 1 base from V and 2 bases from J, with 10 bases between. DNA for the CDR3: TGTGCCAGCAGCTTAGGCAGGGCGCACACAGATACGCAGTATTTT. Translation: CASSLGRAHTDTQYF.

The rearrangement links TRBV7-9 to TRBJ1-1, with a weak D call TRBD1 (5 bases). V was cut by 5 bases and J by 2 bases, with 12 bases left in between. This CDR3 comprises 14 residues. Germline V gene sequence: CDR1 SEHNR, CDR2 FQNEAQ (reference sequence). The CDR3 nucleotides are TGTGCCAGCAGCACCCGGGGGTATAACACTGAAGCTTTCTTT. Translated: CASSTRGYNTEAFF.

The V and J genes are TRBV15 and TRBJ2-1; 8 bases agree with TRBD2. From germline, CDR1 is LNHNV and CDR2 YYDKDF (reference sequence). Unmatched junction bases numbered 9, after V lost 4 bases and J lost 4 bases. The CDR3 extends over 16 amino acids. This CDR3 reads CATSTGGGLGYNEQFF. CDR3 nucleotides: TGTGCCACCAGCACCGGGGGGGGGCTTGGGTACAATGAGCAGTTCTTC. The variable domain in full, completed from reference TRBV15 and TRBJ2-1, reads DAMVIQNPRYQVTQFGKPVTLSCSQTLNHNVMYWYQQKSSQAPKLLFHYYDKDFNNEADTPDNFQSRRPNTSFCFLDIRSPGLGDTAMYLCATSTGGGLGYNEQFFGPGTRLTVL.

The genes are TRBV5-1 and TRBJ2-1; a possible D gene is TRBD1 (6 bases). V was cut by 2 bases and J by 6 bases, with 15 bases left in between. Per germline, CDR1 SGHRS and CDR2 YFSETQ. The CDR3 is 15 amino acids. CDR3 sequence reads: CASSLQGLTSNEQFF. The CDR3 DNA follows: TGCGCCAGCAGCTTACAGGGTTTAACATCCAATGAGCAGTTCTTC.

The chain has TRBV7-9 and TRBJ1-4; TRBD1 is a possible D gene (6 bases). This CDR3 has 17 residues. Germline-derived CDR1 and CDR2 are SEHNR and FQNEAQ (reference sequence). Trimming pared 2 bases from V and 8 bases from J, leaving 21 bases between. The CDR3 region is CASSLKTYGRRGEKLFF. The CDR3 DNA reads TGTGCCAGCAGCTTAAAAACTTATGGACGCAGGGGAGAAAAACTGTTTTTT.

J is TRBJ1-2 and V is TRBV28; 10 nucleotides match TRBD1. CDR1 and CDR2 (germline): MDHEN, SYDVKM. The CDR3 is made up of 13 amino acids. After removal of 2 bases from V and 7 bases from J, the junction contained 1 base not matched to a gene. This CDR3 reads CASSLGQGVGYTF. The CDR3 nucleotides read TGTGCCAGCAGTTTAGGACAGGGGGTTGGCTACACCTTC.

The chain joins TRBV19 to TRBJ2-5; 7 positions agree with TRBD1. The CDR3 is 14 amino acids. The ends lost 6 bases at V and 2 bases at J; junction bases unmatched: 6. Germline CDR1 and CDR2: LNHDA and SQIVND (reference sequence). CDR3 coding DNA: TGTGCCAGTAGCAGGACAGGTGATCAAGAGACCCAGTACTTC. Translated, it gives CASSRTGDQETQYF. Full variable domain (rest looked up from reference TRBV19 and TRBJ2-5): DGGITQSPKYLFRKEGQNVTLSCEQNLNHDAMYWYRQDPGQGLRLIYYSQIVNDFQKGDIAEGYSVSREKKESFPLTVTSAQKNPTAFYLCASSRTGDQETQYFGPGTRLLVL.

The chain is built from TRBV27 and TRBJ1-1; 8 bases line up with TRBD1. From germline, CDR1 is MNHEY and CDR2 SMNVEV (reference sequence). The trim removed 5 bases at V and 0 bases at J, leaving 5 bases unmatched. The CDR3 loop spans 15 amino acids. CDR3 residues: CASSIGQGMNTEAFF. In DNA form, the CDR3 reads TGTGCCAGCAGTATTGGACAGGGAATGAACACTGAAGCTTTCTTT.

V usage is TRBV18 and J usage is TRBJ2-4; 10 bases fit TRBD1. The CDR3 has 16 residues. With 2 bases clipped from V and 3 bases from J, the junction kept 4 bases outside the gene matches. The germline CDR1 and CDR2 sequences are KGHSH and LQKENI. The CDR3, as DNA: TGTGCCAGCTCACCAGGGACAGGGGTTGGCAAAAACATTCAGTACTTC. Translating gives CASSPGTGVGKNIQYF.

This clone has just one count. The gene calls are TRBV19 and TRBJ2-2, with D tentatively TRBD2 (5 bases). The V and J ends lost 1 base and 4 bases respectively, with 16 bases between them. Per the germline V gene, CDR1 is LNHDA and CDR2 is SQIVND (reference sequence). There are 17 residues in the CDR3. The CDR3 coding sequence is TGTGCCAGTAGTATAGGAGGGTCCGGGTTGGCCACCGGGGAGCTGTTTTTT. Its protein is CASSIGGSGLATGELFF.

This CDR3 reads CAVAQGSFTNTGELFF. The CDR3 coding sequence is TGTGCCGTCGCACAGGGGTCCTTTACGAACACCGGGGAGCTGTTTTTT. This chain links TRBV10-3 with TRBJ2-2; TRBD1 matches 7 bases. V lost 11 bases to trimming and J lost 0 bases; unmatched junction nucleotides: 12. This CDR3 has 16 amino acids. The germline CDR1 and CDR2 sequences are ENHRY and SYGVKD.